This T cell receptor (beta chain) derives from a study of Graves' ophthalmopathy and Graves' hyperthyroidism. Looking at the study overall: Before any treatment, peripheral blood was taken at the initial diagnosis.

RNA served as the template for amplifying TCR beta CDR3 regions. Second-round multiplex PCR followed a first-round RT-PCR using HTBI primers. TCRdb used MiXCR to reprocess the multiplex PCR reads, holding one entry per CDR3 protein. The table lists approximately 700,000 distinct CDR3 sequences, roughly 41% of them singletons, with 3.3% in the top ten. V was pared by 7 bases and J by 11 bases, with 17 bases between. The CDR3 runs 12 residues. From germline, CDR1 is SGHTA and CDR2 FQGTGA. Someone took the PBMCs out of 10 ml of fresh peripheral blood. The chain uses TRBV7-3 and TRBJ1-1; D ambiguous. Sequenced input: peripheral blood. This TCR was recovered from an adult man with Graves' ophthalmopathy. The CDR3 sequence is CASTFGRNVAFF. The CDR3 coding sequence is TGTGCCAGCACCTTCGGGCGAAACGTGGCTTTCTTT.